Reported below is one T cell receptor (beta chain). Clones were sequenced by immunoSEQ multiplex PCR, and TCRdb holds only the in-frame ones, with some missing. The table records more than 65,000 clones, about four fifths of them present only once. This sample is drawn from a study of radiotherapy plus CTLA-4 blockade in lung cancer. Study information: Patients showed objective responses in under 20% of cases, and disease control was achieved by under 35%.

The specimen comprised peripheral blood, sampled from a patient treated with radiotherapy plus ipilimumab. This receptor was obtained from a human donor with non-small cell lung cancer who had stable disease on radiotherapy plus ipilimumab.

This chain's CDR3 is CASSERSVGLAYEQYF. DNA of the CDR3: TGTGCCAGCAGTGAAAGGTCCGTAGGACTGGCCTACGAGCAGTACTTC. The chain recombines TRBV6-1 with TRBJ2-7, with D tentatively TRBD2 (5 bases). Germline CDR1 is MNHNS and CDR2 is SASEGT. The CDR3 loop spans 16 amino acids. V dropped 2 bases and J dropped 2 bases, with 16 bases sitting between them.